The entry below describes one T cell receptor (beta chain). Which antigen it targets is not known. The record has no base qualities; no much larger clone is one base away. The sample comes from a study of control samples from healthy donors and cancer patients (dated by TCRdb to about 2020). V has 5 bases trimmed and J has 5 bases trimmed; junction bases matching no gene number 2. CDR1 and CDR2 are read off the germline V gene as MNHEY and SVGAGI. The cysteine opens and the phenylalanine closes a CDR3 of 14 amino acids. The CDR3 DNA has 42 bases and is translated from base 1. The library relied on the immunoSEQ multiplex PCR assay. In TCRdb, the immuneACCESS table is reduced to in-frame sequences with V and J assigned. These tables do not hold every clone; where another copy was compared, an unresolved V gene accounts for under half, and the others remain unexplained. Across this sample there are approximately 110,000 clones, with more than 85% seen only once. The ten largest clones add up to less than 9.5% of the sample.

This clonotype was sampled from a young woman in good health. The V gene is TRBV6-5 and the J gene is TRBJ2-2; the central 10 bases match TRBD1. Sequenced sample: blood. The DNA is TGTGCCAGCAGTCGGACAGGGGGGACCGGGGAGCTGTTTTTT. Its protein product is CASSRTGGTGELFF.